The T cell receptor (beta chain) under discussion was sequenced for a study of cytomegalovirus exposure and HLA in healthy donors. Primers: 60 Vbeta forward and 13 Jbeta reverse. Repertoires were generated with immunoSEQ multiplex PCR, while TCRdb's copy carries only in-frame clones and drops some. The sample carries around 150,000 clones, 60% to 80% recorded once. A note on this clone: Antigen specificity is unknown.

The V gene's germline CDR1 is MNHEY and CDR2 SVGAGI. The CDR3 loop spans 13 amino acids. The V segment lost 6 bases and the J segment 5 bases; nucleotides outside the gene matches: 5. General study results and limits: A later analysis linked a missense DCLRE1C variant to TCR beta V- and J-gene trimming.

The rearrangement joins TRBV6-5 to TRBJ2-5; 8 bases map to TRBD1. Input material: PBMCs. This receptor was identified in a woman between 35 and 50 years old in good health and CMV-seronegative. CDR3 in amino acids: CASRRQGWETQYF. The CDR3, as DNA: TGTGCCAGCAGGAGACAGGGGTGGGAGACCCAGTACTTC.